A single sample gave rise to the 21 T cell receptor beta chains below, sequenced in a study of T-cell reconstitution after alpha-beta-depleted transplantation in children. It was with unique molecular identifiers that the TCRbeta library was prepared. In TCRdb, the PCR reads were re-called with MiXCR into one record per CDR3 protein. The repertoire consists of just over 950,000 distinct CDR3 sequences, with roughly 29% occurring once and the leading ten covering about 28%. This specimen consisted of PBMCs, mostly from graft donor cells, obtained 360 days after TCRalphabeta/CD19-depleted stem cell transplant. The source of these receptors is a boy younger than two who had a stem cell transplant for SCID, so the T cells may come from the graft donor.

This rearrangement joins TRBV28 to TRBJ1-5; a weak D match, TRBD1 (6 bases). CDR3 length: 18 residues. The V end was cut by 6 bases, the J end by 2 bases, with 23 bases between. Per the germline V gene, CDR1 is MDHEN and CDR2 is SYDVKM. CDR3 sequence reads: CASSPTLGGEIGNQPQHF. CDR3 DNA sequence: TGTGCCAGCAGCCCGACCTTAGGGGGAGAGATAGGCAATCAGCCCCAGCATTTT. Combining the CDR3 with reference TRBV28 and TRBJ1-5 gives the whole variable domain DVKVTQSSRYLVKRTGEKVFLECVQDMDHENMFWYRQDPGLGLRLIYFSYDVKMKEKGDIPEGYSVSREKKERFSLILESASTNQTSMYLCASSPTLGGEIGNQPQHFGDGTRLSIL.

This clonotype was detected a few times. The CDR3 protein is CASSPNRQGDPSSYNEQFF. In DNA, the CDR3 is TGTGCCAGCTCACCAAACCGGCAGGGGGACCCCAGCTCCTACAATGAGCAGTTCTTC. The genes are TRBV18 and TRBJ2-1, with 7 positions matching TRBD1. The germline V gene encodes CDR1 KGHSH and CDR2 LQKENI. This CDR3 comprises 19 residues. V shed 2 bases, J shed 0 bases, and the junction held 13 bases outside the gene matches.

The gene calls are TRBV4-2 and TRBJ2-2, with TRBD1 identical over 8 bases. From germline, CDR1 is LGHNA and CDR2 YNFKEQ. J gave up 5 bases and V 1 base, and 3 bases lay outside the gene matches. This CDR3 has 15 residues. Here the CDR3 reads CASSQGTGRTGELFF. CDR3 sequence (DNA): TGTGCCAGCAGCCAAGGGACAGGGCGGACCGGGGAGCTGTTTTTT.

This clonotype was found a few times. The rearrangement uses TRBV10-3 and TRBJ2-5, with 9 nucleotides matching TRBD1. There are 14 residues in the CDR3. CDR1 is ENHRY and CDR2 is SYGVKD in the germline V gene. The J segment lost 4 bases and the V segment lost 4 bases, leaving 4 bases of the junction unmatched. The CDR3 here is CAISVGTGLETQYF. The CDR3 DNA reads as TGTGCCATCAGTGTCGGGACAGGGTTAGAGACCCAGTACTTC.

This clonotype has only a few counts. This rearrangement joins TRBV3-1 to TRBJ2-5; 7 bases are a match to TRBD1. Per the germline V gene, CDR1 is LGHDT and CDR2 is YNNKEL (reference sequence). The trim removed 2 bases at V and 4 bases at J, leaving 4 bases unmatched. The CDR3 runs to 14 residues. CDR3 DNA sequence: TGTGCCAGCAGCCAACCAACAGGGGCAGAGACCCAGTACTTC. Amino acid sequence: CASSQPTGAETQYF.

V is TRBV7-8 and J is TRBJ2-1; no clear D gene. The CDR3 covers 13 residues. V was shortened by 2 bases and J by 5 bases, with 7 bases between the two germline ends. The germline V gene has CDR1 SGHVS and CDR2 FQNEAQ. Here the CDR3 reads CASSLNRDNEQFF. CDR3 coding DNA: TGTGCCAGCAGCTTAAACCGGGACAATGAGCAGTTCTTC. Filled out from reference TRBV7-8 and TRBJ2-1, the complete variable domain reads GAGVSQSPRYKVAKRGQDVALRCDPISGHVSLFWYQQALGQGPEFLTYFQNEAQLDKSGLPSDRFFAERPEGSVSTLKIQRTQQEDSAVYLCASSLNRDNEQFFGPGTRLTVL.

This clonotype was counted a few times. The rearrangement links TRBV20-1 to TRBJ2-1, with a weak D call TRBD2 (7 bases). Between the trimmed V and J ends, which lost 5 bases and 9 bases, there was a span of 14 bases. Per the germline V gene, CDR1 is DFQATT and CDR2 is SNEGSKA (reference sequence). The CDR3 extends over 12 amino acids. The CDR3 bases are TGCAGTGCTTACCGGGGGGCTGTTGAGCAGTTCTTC. Amino acids: CSAYRGAVEQFF.

This clonotype turned up a few times. The chain combines TRBV9 with TRBJ2-2; D unclear. Trimming removed 0 bases from V and 6 bases from J, with 12 bases in between. Germline V gives CDR1 SGDLS, CDR2 YYNGEE. The CDR3 is made up of 15 amino acids. The CDR3 DNA follows: TGTGCCAGCAGCGTAGGTCATCGGAAAGCCGGGGAGCTGTTTTTT. The encoded protein is CASSVGHRKAGELFF.

This chain connects TRBV4-2 to TRBJ2-1; D is possibly TRBD1 or TRBD2 (5 bases each). This CDR3 is 15 amino acids long. The V gene lost 1 base and the J gene lost 7 bases, with 14 bases spanning the gap. Per the germline V gene, CDR1 is LGHNA and CDR2 is YNFKEQ. CDR3: CASSQVWGLGNEQFF. The CDR3 nucleotides read TGTGCCAGCAGCCAAGTTTGGGGGTTGGGGAATGAGCAGTTCTTC.

This clonotype appeared once. The chain links TRBV3-1 to TRBJ2-7; 14 positions match TRBD2. The length of the CDR3 is 14 residues. After removal of 4 bases from V and 6 bases from J, the junction contained 2 bases not matched to a gene. Per germline, CDR1 LGHDT and CDR2 YNNKEL (reference sequence). The CDR3 protein is CASSPGTSGGEQYF. The CDR3 nucleotides are TGTGCCAGCAGCCCAGGGACTAGCGGGGGCGAGCAGTACTTC.

V and J are TRBV28 and TRBJ1-5; D not certain. The V end was cut by 10 bases, the J end by 5 bases, with 18 bases between. CDR1 is MDHEN and CDR2 is SYDVKM in the germline V gene. This CDR3 has 14 amino acids. The CDR3 nucleotides read TGTGCCACCGTCGACTTTTATCGGCATCAGCCCCAGCATTTT. Amino acid sequence: CATVDFYRHQPQHF.

In its sample, this clonotype was seen a few times. DNA for the CDR3: TGCGCCAGCAGCCGGAGACCCGAGCGGGATACGCAGTATTTT. It translates to CASSRRPERDTQYF. V is TRBV5-1 and J is TRBJ2-3, with a weak D call TRBD2 (5 bases). Between the trimmed V and J ends, which lost 4 bases and 6 bases, there was a span of 15 bases. The V gene's germline CDR1 is SGHRS and CDR2 YFSETQ. The CDR3 sequence is 14 residues long.

This chain connects TRBV7-6 to TRBJ1-6, with 7 nucleotides matching TRBD1. The CDR3 extends over 15 amino acids. Germline V gene sequence: CDR1 SGHVS, CDR2 FNYEAQ. The V gene end was trimmed by 4 bases and the J gene end by 9 bases; junction bases not matched to a gene: 9. Here the CDR3 reads CASSSPTGPSSPLHF. The CDR3 DNA reads as TGTGCCAGCAGCTCACCGACAGGGCCTAGTTCACCCCTCCACTTT. Based on the CDR3 plus reference TRBV7-6 and TRBJ1-6, the full variable domain is GAGVSQSPRYKVTKRGQDVALRCDPISGHVSLYWYRQALGQGPEFLTYFNYEAQQDKSGLPNDRFSAERPEGSISTLTIQRTEQRDSAMYRCASSSPTGPSSPLHFGNGTRLTVT.

This clonotype was seen a handful of times. CDR3 coding DNA: TGTGCCAGCAGTTTAGCGAGGGTAAATGAGCAGTTCTTC. It translates to CASSLARVNEQFF. The J gene is TRBJ2-1, the V gene TRBV12-3 or TRBV12-4; D may be TRBD2 (5 bases). This CDR3 is built from 13 residues. Trimming removed 0 bases from V and 7 bases from J, with 7 bases in between.

The gene calls are TRBV19 and TRBJ2-1, with TRBD2 matching 12 bases. V was pared by 4 bases and J by 3 bases, with 10 bases of the junction left unmatched. CDR1 and CDR2 from the germline V gene are LNHDA and SQIVND (reference sequence). The CDR3 totals 18 residues. The CDR3 spells CASSNPSGGAFFYNEQFF. The CDR3 DNA is TGTGCCAGTAGTAATCCTAGCGGGGGGGCGTTCTTCTACAATGAGCAGTTCTTC.

In its sample, this clonotype was seen a few times. The chain has TRBV24-1 and TRBJ2-7, with 7 bases aligning to TRBD1. The V gene's germline CDR1 is KGHDR and CDR2 SFDVKD. This CDR3 comprises 17 residues. Germline trimming cut 2 bases from V and 3 bases from J; bases unmatched to any gene: 12. Here the CDR3 reads CATSDSPSRGRNYEQYF. The CDR3, as DNA: TGTGCCACCAGTGATTCCCCCTCAAGGGGGCGGAACTACGAGCAGTACTTC.

In this sample, this clonotype turned up many times. The V call is TRBV5-1, the J call TRBJ2-1; the D gene is possibly TRBD2 (6 bases). CDR1 and CDR2 from the germline V gene are SGHRS and YFSETQ. The CDR3 is 15 residues long. V lost 0 bases and J 0 bases, leaving 7 bases between the germline ends. CDR3 loop: CASSLDGSSYNEQFF. CDR3 DNA sequence: TGCGCCAGCAGCTTGGACGGGAGCTCCTACAATGAGCAGTTCTTC.

There are a few counts of this clonotype. The rearrangement joins TRBV9 to TRBJ2-1; 8 bases align to TRBD2. Per the germline V gene, CDR1 is SGDLS and CDR2 is YYNGEE. The CDR3 covers 16 residues. After removal of 4 bases from V and 2 bases from J, the junction contained 8 bases not matched to a gene. As DNA, the CDR3 is TGTGCCAGCAGCCCGGCGGGACTAGAGGCCTACAATGAGCAGTTCTTC. Its translation: CASSPAGLEAYNEQFF.

The chain has TRBV7-2 and TRBJ2-7, with 8 bases lining up with TRBD2. The CDR3 totals 17 residues. Germline V CDR1 and CDR2: SGHTA, FQGNSA. V shed 1 base and J 1 base; nucleotides not matched to a gene: 9. The CDR3 here is CASSLVEGSGVSYEQYF. CDR3 in DNA: TGTGCCAGCAGCTTAGTGGAAGGTAGCGGGGTGTCCTACGAGCAGTACTTC.

The chain recombines TRBV25-1 with TRBJ1-1, with D tentatively TRBD1 (5 bases). The CDR3 is made up of 13 amino acids. Per the germline V gene, CDR1 is MGHDK and CDR2 is SYGVNS. V lost 8 bases and J lost 8, with 18 bases in between. The CDR3 DNA reads TGTGCCAGCGGAGTACCGGGACGGCCGGAAGCTTTCTTT. It translates to CASGVPGRPEAFF.

Here the CDR3 DNA reads TGTGCCAGCAGGGGGGGCAGAGTTGTATCGGGGGAGCTGTTTTTT. This codes for CASRGGRVVSGELFF. The V call is TRBV7-2, the J call TRBJ2-2; possibly TRBD1 or TRBD2 for D (6 bases each). Trimming shortened V by 6 bases and J by 8 bases, and 19 bases separated the two germline ends. This CDR3 comprises 15 residues. Germline V lookup: CDR1 SGHTA, CDR2 FQGNSA.